This note documents a single T cell receptor (beta chain) sequence. No antigen is known for it. This sample is drawn from a study of OX40 agonist ivuxolimab in advanced cancers. Overall study: Patient treatment consisted of intravenous ivuxolimab administration every 2 weeks at 0.01 to 10 mg/kg.

The protocol was immunoSEQ multiplex PCR, while the TCRdb copy is restricted to in-frame clones and leaves out a portion. The sample includes about 76,000 clones, 85% of them seen just once. Exclusion applied to patients with autoimmune disease history or systemic immunosuppression. Baseline was the first blood sampling point, followed by cycle 4 day 1 and cycle 7 day 1. Study-level results: With doses of 0.1 to 3.0 mg/kg, CD4+ and CD8+ blood T cells had undergone clonal expansion by week 6.

This CDR3 contains 14 residues. The germline gives CDR1 MNHEY, CDR2 SVGAGI. The V end was cut by 7 bases, the J end by 4 bases, with 16 bases between. This sequence joins TRBV6-5 and TRBJ1-1; weak D call: TRBD1 (6 bases). This material consisted of CD4+ or CD8+ T cells sorted from blood, taken in a trial of the OX40 agonist ivuxolimab. The clonotype was recovered from an adult with an advanced solid tumor such as melanoma, head and neck, liver or kidney cancer. CDR3 protein: CASKVDRRSTEAFF. CDR3 DNA sequence: TGTGCCAGCAAGGTCGACAGGCGGAGCACTGAAGCTTTCTTT.